One sample yielded the 24 T cell receptor beta chains listed below, sequenced in a study of chemoradiotherapy in HPV16-positive cancers. Clones were sequenced by immunoSEQ multiplex PCR, and TCRdb holds only the in-frame ones, with some missing. The sample has some 2,000 clones; around 80% are singletons. Material: tumor tissue, obtained from a patient who underwent chemoradiotherapy. The receptor set was obtained from a human donor with HPV-associated anogenital cancer.

V usage is TRBV6-5 and J usage is TRBJ2-3; 10 nucleotides agree with TRBD2. Germline CDR1 is MNHEY and CDR2 is SVGAGI. This CDR3 has 12 amino acids. The V and J ends lost 6 bases and 13 bases, in that order; junction bases with no gene match: 7. The CDR3 protein is CASRSPSGRKYF. CDR3 nucleotide sequence: TGTGCCAGCAGGAGTCCTAGCGGGAGAAAGTATTTT.

The rearrangement joins TRBV7-2 to TRBJ2-1; 7 bases align to TRBD1. V was pared by 6 bases and J by 6 bases, with 11 bases of the junction left unmatched. The CDR3 loop spans 15 amino acids. Germline V gene lookup returns CDR1 SGHTA and CDR2 FQGNSA. CDR3 coding DNA: TGTGCCAGCAGTGAGTACAGGGGAGCCGTCAATGAGCAGTTCTTC. Its protein is CASSEYRGAVNEQFF.

V and J are TRBV18 and TRBJ2-3; TRBD1 aligns across 9 bases. The CDR3 sequence is 17 residues long. Trimming took 2 bases from V and 4 from J; bases not matched to a gene: 10. In germline, CDR1 is KGHSH, CDR2 LQKENI. The CDR3 is CASSPTRDRVDADTQYF. CDR3 in DNA: TGTGCCAGCTCACCAACACGGGACAGGGTTGACGCAGATACGCAGTATTTT.

This clone turned up a few times. This chain uses TRBV10-1 with TRBJ2-3; TRBD1 matches at 11 bases. This CDR3 spans 14 amino acids. After removal of 5 bases from V and 4 bases from J, the junction contained 2 bases not matched to a gene. CDR1 is WNHNN and CDR2 is SYGVQD in the germline V gene (reference sequence). CDR3 in DNA: TGCGCCAGCAGTCGGGGACAGGGGGCAGATACGCAGTATTTT. Protein sequence: CASSRGQGADTQYF.

This clone was detected a few times. The chain joins TRBV28 to TRBJ2-7; D is unclear. This CDR3 has 12 residues. The V and J ends lost 4 bases and 5 bases respectively, with 9 bases between them. Germline V gene data show CDR1 as MDHEN and CDR2 as SYDVKM. The CDR3 region has the DNA TGTGCCAGCAGTTACCCCGTGGACGAGCAGTACTTC. Translating it yields CASSYPVDEQYF.

This clone turned up a few times. This chain joins TRBV5-4 and TRBJ1-4; 7 nucleotides line up with TRBD1. CDR1 and CDR2 (germline): SGHNT, YYREEE (reference sequence). V dropped 4 bases and J dropped 3; count of bases not matched to a gene: 6. The CDR3 has 15 amino acids. The CDR3 sequence is CASSRTGVANEKLFF. The DNA of the CDR3 is TGTGCCAGCAGCAGGACAGGTGTGGCTAATGAAAAACTGTTTTTT.

Concerning this clone: The same CDR3 is also encoded by other DNA sequences in this sample. This chain uses TRBV7-6 with TRBJ1-3; D possibly corresponds to TRBD1 (5 bases). The CDR3 has 12 amino acids. The ends were cut back, 1 base at V and 7 bases at J, with 5 bases in the middle. Germline values: CDR1 SGHVS, CDR2 FNYEAQ. The CDR3 loop reads CASSLEGNTIYF. CDR3 sequence (DNA): TGTGCCAGCAGCTTAGAGGGGAACACCATATATTTT.

This clone was counted between two and nine times. The chain couples TRBV18 to TRBJ2-1, with 7 positions matching TRBD2. Germline V gene data show CDR1 as KGHSH and CDR2 as LQKENI. This CDR3 has 18 residues. With 3 bases clipped from V and 0 bases from J, the junction kept 11 bases outside the gene matches. The CDR3 DNA sequence: TGTGCCAGCTCACCGTCCTCCCCTAGCGGACCCTCCTACAATGAGCAGTTCTTC. It translates to CASSPSSPSGPSYNEQFF.

CDR3 region: CAWSVQKNNEQFF. CDR3 coding DNA: TGTGCCTGGAGTGTACAGAAAAACAATGAGCAGTTCTTC. The gene calls are TRBV30 and TRBJ2-1; D unclear. The ends were cut back, 0 bases at V and 5 bases at J, with 8 bases in the middle. Germline assignment: CDR1 GTSNPN and CDR2 SVGIG (reference sequence). This CDR3 has 13 residues. The whole variable domain, remainder taken from reference TRBV30 and TRBJ2-1, is SQTIHQWPATLVQPVGSPLSLECTVEGTSNPNLYWYRQAAGRGLQLLFYSVGIGQISSEVPQNLSASRPQDRQFILSSKKLLLSDSGFYLCAWSVQKNNEQFFGPGTRLTVL.

The rearrangement links TRBV19 to TRBJ2-1, with unresolved D. CDR1 LNHDA and CDR2 SQIVND come from the germline V gene (reference sequence). There are 10 residues in the CDR3. V was trimmed by 10 bases and J by 8 bases, leaving 9 bases between them. The CDR3 is CATPQDEQFF. CDR3 nucleotide sequence: TGTGCCACCCCCCAGGATGAGCAGTTCTTC. The whole variable domain, remainder taken from reference TRBV19 and TRBJ2-1, is DGGITQSPKYLFRKEGQNVTLSCEQNLNHDAMYWYRQDPGQGLRLIYYSQIVNDFQKGDIAEGYSVSREKKESFPLTVTSAQKNPTAFYLCATPQDEQFFGPGTRLTVL.

The CDR3 DNA sequence: TGTGCCTGGAGTGTTCAGGGGGCTCGGCAGTACTTC. Translated: CAWSVQGARQYF. The genes are TRBV30 and TRBJ2-7, with 8 bases matching TRBD1. The V segment lost 0 bases and the J segment 9 bases; nucleotides outside the gene matches: 4. The CDR3 is 12 residues long. The V gene's germline CDR1 is GTSNPN and CDR2 SVGIG (reference sequence).

V is TRBV6-4 and J is TRBJ2-3; 9 bases are shared with TRBD1. This CDR3 has 14 amino acids. CDR1 is MRHNA, CDR2 SNTAGT, per germline. After removal of 4 bases from V and 6 bases from J, the junction contained 5 bases not matched to a gene. The CDR3 sequence: CASSAQGAHDTQYF. In DNA form, the CDR3 reads TGTGCCAGCAGTGCACAGGGGGCCCACGATACGCAGTATTTT.

This clone came up once. This sequence joins TRBV29-1 and TRBJ2-1; TRBD2 matches 16 bases. After removal of 6 bases from V and 9 bases from J, the junction contained 5 bases not matched to a gene. The CDR3 has 14 amino acids. The germline V gene encodes CDR1 SQVTM and CDR2 ANQGSEA. The CDR3 region is CSVGTSGRATEQFF. In DNA form, the CDR3 reads TGCAGCGTGGGGACTAGCGGGAGGGCCACTGAGCAGTTCTTC.

The chain employs TRBV6-5 and TRBJ2-7, with 7 bases aligning to TRBD1. This CDR3 is built from 15 residues. CDR1 and CDR2 from the germline V gene are MNHEY and SVGAGI. The V and J ends lost 2 bases and 0 bases, in that order; junction bases with no gene match: 4. The DNA for the CDR3 is TGTGCCAGCAGTTACGTACAGGGGTCCTCCTACGAGCAGTACTTC. Amino acids: CASSYVQGSSYEQYF.

This clone was recorded once. The gene calls are TRBV18 and TRBJ1-4; unclear D gene. CDR1 and CDR2 from the germline V gene are KGHSH and LQKENI. Trimming removed 3 bases at V and 0 bases at J, with 5 bases between. This CDR3 is 14 amino acids long. In nucleotides, the CDR3 is TGTGCCAGCTCACCGAGTGCAACTAATGAAAAACTGTTTTTT. Protein sequence: CASSPSATNEKLFF. Filled out from reference TRBV18 and TRBJ1-4, the complete variable domain reads NAGVMQNPRHLVRRRGQEARLRCSPMKGHSHVYWYRQLPEEGLKFMVYLQKENIIDESGMPKERFSAEFPKEGPSILRIQQVVRGDSAAYFCASSPSATNEKLFFGSGTQLSVL.

The chain employs TRBV9 and TRBJ2-1; TRBD1 might be the D (6 bases). V was pared by 4 bases and J by 8 bases, with 22 bases between. Germline assignment: CDR1 SGDLS and CDR2 YYNGEE. This CDR3 is built from 16 residues. DNA of the CDR3: TGTGCCAGCAGCCCCGGAGAGGGACACCGAGGCGATGAGCAGTTCTTC. Protein: CASSPGEGHRGDEQFF.

This clone has a single count. The CDR3 nucleotides read TGTGCCAGTAAAGACTTTGGGGGGAACACCGGGGAGCTGTTTTTT. Its protein is CASKDFGGNTGELFF. This chain joins TRBV19 and TRBJ2-2, with D tentatively TRBD1 or TRBD2 (5 bases each). Per the germline V gene, CDR1 is LNHDA and CDR2 is SQIVND (reference sequence). The V gene lost 7 bases and the J gene lost 1 base, with 13 bases spanning the gap. The CDR3 is 15 amino acids.

The genes are TRBV6-5 and TRBJ2-5; 8 nucleotides align to TRBD1. The germline CDR1 and CDR2 sequences are MNHEY and SVGAGI. The V and J ends lost 5 bases and 5 bases, in that order; junction bases with no gene match: 4. This CDR3 spans 13 amino acids. The CDR3 DNA sequence: TGTGCCAGCAGTATGACAGGGGCCGAGACCCAGTACTTC. It encodes CASSMTGAETQYF.

In this sample, this clone turned up a few times. One end of the junction fails to match germline, which may point to a read error. The genes are TRBV9 and TRBJ2-7; tentatively, D is TRBD2 (6 bases). Germline V gene data show CDR1 as SGDLS and CDR2 as YYNGEE. The CDR3 runs to 13 residues. In DNA, the CDR3 is TGTGCCAGCAGCGCCCTACTGGGGCGGGACCTCTTTTTC. Translation: CASSALLGRDLFF.

The chain joins TRBV7-3 to TRBJ2-7; 10 bases line up with TRBD2. CDR1 SGHTA and CDR2 FQGTGA come from the germline V gene. This CDR3 is built from 13 residues. The V and J ends lost 5 bases and 7 bases, in that order; junction bases with no gene match: 5. The CDR3: CASSRLAGREQYF. CDR3 in DNA: TGTGCCAGCAGCCGACTAGCGGGCAGGGAGCAGTACTTC.

The chain couples TRBV2 to TRBJ1-1, with D hard to call. Trimming left V 4 bases short and J 0 bases short, with 6 bases between. The CDR3 totals 13 residues. Germline CDR1 and CDR2: SNHLY and FYNNEI. The CDR3 here is CASSVRLNTEAFF. The CDR3 nucleotides read TGTGCCAGCAGTGTACGACTGAACACTGAAGCTTTCTTT.

CDR3 in DNA: TGTGCCAGCACCCGGGATGGGGGAGGGACTTTCTTT. Protein sequence: CASTRDGGGTFF. The chain joins TRBV11-1 to TRBJ1-1; D is perhaps TRBD1 (5 bases). The CDR3 has 12 amino acids. V lost 7 bases and J lost 12, with 18 bases in between. The germline V gene encodes CDR1 SGHAT and CDR2 FQDESV (reference sequence). The full variable domain, rest sourced from reference TRBV11-1 and TRBJ1-1, is EAEVAQSPRYKITEKSQAVAFWCDPISGHATLYWYRQILGQGPELLVQFQDESVVDDSQLPKDRFSAERLKGVDSTLKIQPAELGDSAMYLCASTRDGGGTFFGQGTRLTVV.

The gene calls are TRBV11-2 and TRBJ1-2; no firm D call. The germline V gene has CDR1 SGHAT and CDR2 FQNNGV. The V and J ends lost 6 bases and 1 base respectively, with 18 bases between them. This CDR3 is 16 amino acids long. The CDR3 coding sequence is TGTGCCAGCAGTCGAGGAGGACCGATGGTTAACTATGGCTACACCTTC. Protein product: CASSRGGPMVNYGYTF.

This clone has more than one count but fewer than ten. The rearrangement joins TRBV6-5 to TRBJ1-1, with TRBD1 matching 7 bases. The trim removed 1 base at V and 1 base at J, leaving 0 bases unmatched. Germline-derived CDR1 and CDR2 are MNHEY and SVGAGI. CDR3 length: 14 residues. In DNA, the CDR3 is TGTGCCAGCAGTTACTGGGACAGGAACACTGAAGCTTTCTTT. This translates into CASSYWDRNTEAFF.